These 30 T cell receptor beta chains originate from one sample sequenced in a study of T cells in women clearing cervical HPV infection. Using immunoSEQ multiplex PCR, the repertoire was profiled, and TCRdb retains in-frame clones only, with some absent. The sample totals approximately 35,000 clones. Sequencing was done on a sample of blood buffy coat. The receptors here all came from a woman aged 18 to 75 with a cervical HPV16 infection that either progressed to CIN3+ or cleared (not recorded which).

About this clone itself: The read gets to within 3 residues of the CDR3 end, and the germline J gene fills in the rest. The genes are TRBV20-1 and TRBJ2-3; TRBD2 matches at 8 bases. The length of the CDR3 is 15 residues. J lost 0 bases, V lost 5 bases, and 7 bases had no gene match. Germline V lookup: CDR1 DFQATT, CDR2 SNEGSKA (reference sequence). The sequenced CDR3 bases are TGCAGTGCTCCGAACCGGGGGGGAAGCACAGATACG. Encoded protein: CSAPNRGGSTDT. The whole CDR3 reads CSAPNRGGSTDTQYF.

Remarks on this clone: Read coverage stops 3 residues before the CDR3 terminus; the germline J gene supplies the remainder. Other DNA sequences in the same sample also yield this CDR3. The chain is built from TRBV7-2 and TRBJ2-1; 7 nucleotides match TRBD2. The germline CDR1 and CDR2 sequences are SGHTA and FQGNSA. Trimming cost V 5 bases and J 5 bases; bases outside gene matches: 6. The CDR3 is made up of 14 amino acids. The CDR3 region is CASSRGRGHNEQFF. Incomplete CDR3 DNA: TGTGCCAGCAGCCGAGGGAGGGGTCACAATGAG.

To note about this clone: From the germline J gene comes the end of the CDR3, since the read stops 3 residues before it. V and J are TRBV19 and TRBJ1-5; D gene unclear. The CDR3 is made up of 14 amino acids. CDR1 LNHDA and CDR2 SQIVND come from the germline V gene (reference sequence). V was pared by 5 bases and J by 2 bases, with 10 bases between. CDR3 DNA, as far as it was read: TGTGCCAGTAGTCCTATGGTGGGCAATCAGCCC. Protein product: CASSPMVGNQP. The CDR3 in its entirety is CASSPMVGNQPQHF.

For this clone: The CDR3 end is not reached by the read, which stops 3 residues before it; the germline J gene fills it in. V gene TRBV19 combines with J gene TRBJ1-1; no definite D call. The germline V and J ends were trimmed by 5 bases and 2 bases, with 12 bases remaining between them. Germline V gene lookup returns CDR1 LNHDA and CDR2 SQIVND (reference sequence). The CDR3 sequence is 14 residues long. The DNA read from the CDR3 is TGTGCCAGTAGTCCTCGAGGGTTAAACACTGAA. Translation gives CASSPRGLNTE. The full CDR3 sequence reads CASSPRGLNTEAFF.

Concerning this clone itself: Coverage ceases 3 residues before the CDR3 finishes, and the germline J gene fills in the end. This chain joins TRBV19 and TRBJ2-3, with TRBD2 matching 12 bases. The CDR3 length is 15 residues. V was pared by 2 bases and J by 4 bases, with 1 base of the junction left unmatched. In germline, CDR1 is LNHDA, CDR2 SQIVND (reference sequence). CDR3 amino acids: CASSILAGGPDTQYF. The DNA read from the CDR3 is TGTGCCAGTAGTATACTAGCGGGAGGGCCAGATACG.

For this clone: The read gets to within 3 residues of the CDR3 end, and the germline J gene fills in the rest. J is TRBJ2-7 and V is TRBV2, with D uncertain. Trimming removed 5 bases from V and 5 bases from J, with 7 bases in between. CDR3 size: 11 residues. Germline CDR1 reads SNHLY; CDR2 reads FYNNEI. The CDR3 DNA, read in part, is TGTGCCAGCAGTTGGTCAGACGAG. The encoded protein is CASSWSDE. In full, the CDR3 is CASSWSDEQYF. Drawing the rest from reference TRBV2 and TRBJ2-7, the complete variable domain is EPEVTQTPSHQVTQMGQEVILRCVPISNHLYFYWYRQILGQKVEFLVSFYNNEISEKSEIFDDQFSVERPDGSNFTLKIRSTKLEDSAMYFCASSWSDEQYFGPGTRLTVT.

Turning to this clone: The read stops 3 residues short of the end of the CDR3; the missing end is completed from the germline J gene. V is TRBV7-9 and J is TRBJ1-4; D possibly corresponds to TRBD1 (5 bases). V gave up 5 bases and J gave up 9 bases, with 7 bases separating them. This CDR3 is built from 11 residues. Germline-derived CDR1 and CDR2 are SEHNR and FQNEAQ (reference sequence). CDR3 bases read: TGTGCCAGCAGCCCGGACAAAAAA. It encodes CASSPDKK. The CDR3 as a whole reads CASSPDKKLFF.

The part of the CDR3 DNA that was read is TGTGCCAGCAGTGAACAGGGGAATCAGCCC. Amino acid sequence: CASSEQGNQP. The full CDR3 protein is CASSEQGNQPQHF. The chain uses TRBV6-1 and TRBJ1-5; a weak D match, TRBD1 (6 bases). The read ends 3 residues shy of where the CDR3 ends; the end is completed using the germline J gene. Germline-derived CDR1 and CDR2 are MNHNS and SASEGT. This CDR3 is 13 amino acids long. V was pared by 2 bases and J by 4 bases, with 6 bases between.

In regard to this clone: The CDR3 goes on 3 residues after the read ends, and that part is filled in from the germline J gene. The V gene is TRBV5-6, the J gene TRBJ2-7, with 10 positions matching TRBD1. Germline-derived CDR1 and CDR2 are SGHDT and YYEEEE. This CDR3 is built from 14 residues. Trimming removed 5 bases from V and 5 bases from J; junction bases left unmatched: 7. CDR3 in amino acids: CASSWDRGVDEQYF. The DNA read from the CDR3 is TGTGCCAGCAGTTGGGACAGGGGAGTCGACGAG.

The CDR3 loop is CASSRVPYEQYF. Partial CDR3 DNA: TGTGCCAGCAGCCGCGTCCCATACGAG. The J gene is TRBJ2-7, the V gene TRBV14; D is unclear. The CDR3 extends 3 residues past the end of the read, so its final part is completed from the germline J gene. This CDR3 has 12 amino acids. Germline V CDR1 and CDR2: SGHDN, FVKESK. V lost 4 bases, J lost 4 bases, and 8 bases lay in between.

On this clone: The read ends 3 residues before the CDR3 terminus; that terminus is restored from the germline J gene. This chain uses TRBV19 with TRBJ2-3; unclear D gene. Between the trimmed V and J ends, which lost 3 bases and 3 bases, there was a span of 10 bases. Germline V lookup: CDR1 LNHDA, CDR2 SQIVND (reference sequence). There are 14 residues in the CDR3. Incomplete CDR3 DNA: TGTGCCAGTAGTATGGAGACTTTAACAGATACG. This gives the protein CASSMETLTDT. The CDR3 in its entirety is CASSMETLTDTQYF. The whole variable domain, remainder taken from reference TRBV19 and TRBJ2-3, is DGGITQSPKYLFRKEGQNVTLSCEQNLNHDAMYWYRQDPGQGLRLIYYSQIVNDFQKGDIAEGYSVSREKKESFPLTVTSAQKNPTAFYLCASSMETLTDTQYFGPGTRLTVL.

As for this clone: The read terminates 3 residues ahead of where the CDR3 ends, so the germline J gene completes it. The V call is TRBV10-3, the J call TRBJ1-4; D is ambiguous. V was clipped by 0 bases and J by 1 base, with 6 bases between them. CDR3 size: 15 residues. CDR1 and CDR2 from the germline V gene are ENHRY and SYGVKD. The DNA read from the CDR3 is TGTGCCATCAGTGAGTCGATAGAAACTAATGAAAAA. Its protein is CAISESIETNEK. Given in full, the CDR3 is CAISESIETNEKLFF.

This clone registers large by frequency. The CDR3 end is not reached by the read, which stops 3 residues before it; the germline J gene fills it in. The rearrangement joins TRBV5-1 to TRBJ1-4, with 10 bases matching TRBD1. The CDR3 covers 14 residues. The ends lost 0 bases at V and 7 bases at J; junction bases unmatched: 0. Per the germline V gene, CDR1 is SGHRS and CDR2 is YFSETQ. The CDR3 here is CASSLGQGAEKLFF. Partial CDR3 DNA: TGCGCCAGCAGCTTGGGACAGGGGGCTGAAAAA.

Worth noting for this clone: The CDR3 end lies 3 residues beyond the end of the read and is filled in from the germline J gene. V is TRBV7-3 and J is TRBJ1-1, with a weak D call TRBD1 (5 bases). The CDR3 runs 13 residues. The germline CDR1 and CDR2 sequences are SGHTA and FQGTGA. Deletions cut 5 bases from V and 5 bases from J, with 12 bases between. CDR3 bases read: TGTGCCAGCAGCCCCGATGGGACTACTGAA. Amino acid sequence: CASSPDGTTE. The whole CDR3 reads CASSPDGTTEAFF.

CDR3 DNA, as far as it was read: TGCGCCAGCAGCTTGCGCGCGGGAGGATCAAACACCGGGGAG. Translation: CASSLRAGGSNTGE. The complete CDR3 reads CASSLRAGGSNTGELFF. This chain connects TRBV5-1 to TRBJ2-2; the match to TRBD2 covers 8 bases. The observed sequence ends 3 residues before the CDR3 terminus, with the missing tail filled in from the germline J gene. CDR1 is SGHRS, CDR2 YFSETQ, per germline. The CDR3 is 17 residues long. Trimming at V came to 1 base and at J to 2 bases, leaving 7 bases not matched to a gene. Supplemented by reference TRBV5-1 and TRBJ2-2, the full variable domain reads KAGVTQTPRYLIKTRGQQVTLSCSPISGHRSVSWYQQTPGQGLQFLFEYFSETQRNKGNFPGRFSGRQFSNSRSEMNVSTLELGDSALYLCASSLRAGGSNTGELFFGEGSRLTVL.

Turning to this clone: The read falls 3 residues short of the CDR3 end, and the missing part is taken from the germline J gene. V and J are TRBV7-3 and TRBJ2-2, with D hard to call. The V gene's germline CDR1 is SGHTA and CDR2 FQGTGA. Trimming shortened V by 2 bases and J by 5 bases, and 15 bases separated the two germline ends. This CDR3 comprises 16 residues. The CDR3 DNA, read in part, is TGTGCCAGCAGCTTAGTGTCCCTTAGATTGACCGGGGAG. Its protein product is CASSLVSLRLTGE. The full CDR3 protein is CASSLVSLRLTGELFF.

CDR3 DNA, as far as it was read: TGTGCCAGCTCCCCTGGCGGGAGTAAGGATGAG. Translation gives CASSPGGSKDE. The entire CDR3 sequence reads CASSPGGSKDEQFF. This chain connects TRBV18 to TRBJ2-1, with TRBD2 identical over 7 bases. Sequencing ends 3 residues short of the CDR3 end; the germline J gene provides the rest. With 6 bases clipped from V and 8 bases from J, the junction kept 10 bases outside the gene matches. This CDR3 spans 14 amino acids. Looked up from germline, CDR1 is KGHSH and CDR2 is LQKENI.

About this clone: The sequenced fragment ends 3 residues before the CDR3 boundary, so the rest is inferred from the germline J gene. The chain employs TRBV6-2 or TRBV6-3 and TRBJ2-2; the match to TRBD1 covers 7 bases. CDR3 size: 12 residues. Trimming at V came to 5 bases and at J to 7 bases, leaving 1 base not matched to a gene. Per the germline V gene, CDR1 is MNHEY and CDR2 is SVGEGT. CDR3 amino acids: CASSRQGGELFF. The sequenced part of the CDR3 DNA is TGTGCCAGCAGTCGACAGGGCGGGGAG.

On this clone itself: The read stops 3 residues short of the end of the CDR3; the missing end is completed from the germline J gene. The V call is TRBV5-4, the J call TRBJ2-7, with TRBD1 as a possible D gene (6 bases). The length of the CDR3 is 13 residues. Trimming stripped 4 bases from V and 5 bases from J, with 13 bases between. CDR1 is SGHNT, CDR2 YYREEE, per germline (reference sequence). The CDR3 sequence: CASSPGEGDEQYF. The DNA read from the CDR3 is TGTGCCAGCAGCCCCGGCGAGGGGGACGAG.

Of note for this clone: The read halts 3 residues ahead of the CDR3 end, with the missing end drawn from the germline J gene. This chain connects TRBV7-8 to TRBJ2-1; D unclear. CDR3 length: 15 residues. The V and J ends lost 5 bases and 0 bases respectively, with 11 bases between them. Germline loops: CDR1 SGHVS, CDR2 FQNEAQ. The chain's CDR3 is CASSPDTSSYNEQFF. The CDR3 bases that were read are TGTGCCAGCAGCCCCGACACGAGCTCCTACAATGAG.

Note on this clone: The read falls 3 residues short of the CDR3 end, and the missing part is taken from the germline J gene. The rearrangement links TRBV7-9 to TRBJ2-7; no clear D gene. With 5 bases removed from V and 0 bases from J, the gap between germline ends came to 5 bases. This CDR3 spans 12 amino acids. Germline V gene lookup returns CDR1 SEHNR and CDR2 FQNEAQ (reference sequence). CDR3 sequence: CASSRVSYEQYF. The DNA read from the CDR3 is TGTGCCAGCAGCAGGGTCTCCTACGAG. The entire variable domain, with the rest obtained from reference TRBV7-9 and TRBJ2-7, is as follows: DTGVSQNPRHKITKRGQNVTFRCDPISEHNRLYWYRQTLGQGPEFLTYFQNEAQLEKSRLLSDRFSAERPKGSFSTLEIQRTEQGDSAMYLCASSRVSYEQYFGPGTRLTVT.

The CDR3 protein is CASSLGGGPQHF. Incomplete CDR3 DNA: TGTGCCAGCAGCTTGGGAGGGGGCCCC. The J gene is TRBJ1-5, the V gene TRBV5-6; TRBD1 agrees at 7 bases. The read falls 3 residues short of the CDR3 end, and the missing part is taken from the germline J gene. CDR3 length: 12 amino acids. The V gene's germline CDR1 is SGHDT and CDR2 YYEEEE.

A note on this clone: The read ends 3 residues before the CDR3 terminus; that terminus is restored from the germline J gene. V gene TRBV20-1 combines with J gene TRBJ1-2, with TRBD1 matching over 7 bases. This CDR3 comprises 16 residues. The junction had 14 bases not matched to a gene; V was cut back by 5 bases and J by 2 bases. The germline V gene has CDR1 DFQATT and CDR2 SNEGSKA (reference sequence). The sequenced CDR3 bases are TGCAGTGCTGACCGGGACAGCGATCTTGGGAACTATGGC. Translating it yields CSADRDSDLGNYG. The complete CDR3 protein is CSADRDSDLGNYGYTF.

About this clone itself: The read ends 3 residues before the CDR3 terminus; that terminus is restored from the germline J gene. The chain combines TRBV2 with TRBJ2-7; no clear D. The germline CDR1 and CDR2 sequences are SNHLY and FYNNEI. This CDR3 contains 17 residues. The V gene lost 2 bases and the J gene lost 0 bases, with 17 bases spanning the gap. CDR3 protein: CASSEIADTYSSYEQYF. CDR3 bases read: TGTGCCAGCAGTGAAATTGCTGATACTTATAGCTCCTACGAG.

CDR3 DNA, as far as it was read: TGTGCCAGCAGCCTCCGGGGGGTACTTAATGAAAAA. Translated: CASSLRGVLNEK. The complete CDR3 reads CASSLRGVLNEKLFF. This rearrangement joins TRBV13 to TRBJ1-4, with D tentatively TRBD1 (5 bases). The sequence runs out 3 residues before the end of the CDR3; the remainder is reconstructed from the germline J gene. This CDR3 spans 15 amino acids. Trimming cost V 5 bases and J 4 bases, with 14 bases left between them. Germline CDR1 PRHDT, CDR2 FYEKMQ (reference sequence).

On this clone: The read falls 3 residues short of the CDR3 end, and the missing part is taken from the germline J gene. The chain is built from TRBV2 and TRBJ1-5; D unclear. V lost 5 bases and J 3 bases, leaving 8 bases between the germline ends. This CDR3 is built from 13 residues. Germline CDR1 and CDR2: SNHLY and FYNNEI. The CDR3 bases that were read are TGTGCCAGCAGTCTGGGCTTCAATCAGCCC. Residues: CASSLGFNQP. The complete CDR3 sequence is CASSLGFNQPQHF.

In the case of this clone: The read ends 3 residues shy of where the CDR3 ends; the end is completed using the germline J gene. The V call is TRBV2, the J call TRBJ2-3, with D possibly being TRBD2 (5 bases). V gave up 7 bases and J gave up 0 bases, with 11 bases separating them. This CDR3 has 14 amino acids. The germline V gene encodes CDR1 SNHLY and CDR2 FYNNEI. CDR3 residues: CASNKWTSTDTQYF. CDR3 DNA, as far as it was read: TGTGCCAGCAATAAGTGGACTAGCACAGATACG.

CDR3 sequence reads: CASSLGQGVRSPLFF. Partial CDR3 DNA: TGTGCCAGCAGCTTAGGACAGGGTGTCCGGTCACCG. The gene calls are TRBV11-2 and TRBJ2-2, with 7 nucleotides matching TRBD1. Sequencing ends 3 residues short of the CDR3 end; the germline J gene provides the rest. The CDR3 totals 15 residues. The germline V gene has CDR1 SGHAT and CDR2 FQNNGV.

Turning to this clone: The CDR3 extends 3 residues past the end of the read, so its final part is completed from the germline J gene. J is TRBJ2-3 and V is TRBV30; D possibly corresponds to TRBD2 (5 bases). The CDR3 runs 15 residues. The germline V gene has CDR1 GTSNPN and CDR2 SVGIG (reference sequence). CDR3 DNA, as far as it was read: TGTGCCTGGAGTGTAGGGAGTTCTAGCAATCAGCCG. Its translation is CAWSVGSSSNQP. The CDR3 in full is CAWSVGSSSNQPQYF.

Turning to this clone: The read halts 3 residues ahead of the CDR3 end, with the missing end drawn from the germline J gene. This rearrangement joins TRBV27 to TRBJ1-5; D might be TRBD1 (5 bases). The V gene's germline CDR1 is MNHEY and CDR2 SMNVEV (reference sequence). The CDR3 contains 14 residues. Trimming pared 5 bases from V and 4 bases from J, leaving 12 bases between. The sequenced part of the CDR3 DNA is TGTGCCAGCAGTCACGGCAGGGATAATCAGCCC. It is translated as CASSHGRDNQP. The complete CDR3 sequence is CASSHGRDNQPQHF.